This TCR beta chain was sequenced for a study of blood T cell repertoires in COVID-19. The CDR3 consists of 11 residues. V dropped 7 bases and J dropped 4 bases, with 9 bases sitting between them. In germline, CDR1 is GTSNPN, CDR2 SVGIG (reference sequence). This table comes from immunoSEQ multiplex PCR, and its TCRdb copy is limited to in-frame clones, with some not included. There are about 200,000 clones in the sample; about 79% occur only once, and approximately 13% lies in the top ten. The sequenced material came from peripheral blood. The sequence was collected from a human donor in a cohort sampled during active COVID-19. The chain recombines TRBV30 with TRBJ2-3, with D unclear. The CDR3 DNA reads TGTGCCTACTCCGAGCCAGATACGCAGTATTTT. It codes for CAYSEPDTQYF.